Presented here are 28 T cell receptor beta chains from one specimen sequenced in a study of blood T cell repertoires in COVID-19. This table comes from immunoSEQ multiplex PCR, and its TCRdb copy is limited to in-frame clones, with some not included. The sample contains around 300,000 clones, around 89% of which appear only once. What was sequenced was peripheral blood. Receptors originate from a woman aged 35 to 49 with acute or convalescent COVID-19.

V and J are TRBV6-5 and TRBJ2-1, with D perhaps TRBD2 (7 bases). V lost 2 bases, J lost 8 bases, and 19 bases lay in between. The CDR3 is 16 residues long. Germline CDR1 MNHEY, CDR2 SVGAGI. CDR3 amino acids: CASSYGFGGPGYEQFF. For the CDR3, the DNA is TGTGCCAGCAGTTACGGATTCGGGGGGCCGGGGTATGAGCAGTTCTTC.

The J gene is TRBJ1-6, the V gene TRBV3-1 (or the pseudogene TRBV3-2); the D gene is possibly TRBD1 (5 bases). This CDR3 comprises 15 residues. Trimming cost V 1 base and J 7 bases, with 11 bases left between them. Germline CDR1 reads LGHDT; CDR2 reads YNNKEL (reference sequence). The CDR3 is CASSQALKGNSPLHF. The CDR3 region has the DNA TGTGCCAGCAGCCAAGCCCTCAAGGGGAATTCACCCCTCCACTTT.

This clone appeared once. The chain is built from TRBV6-5 and TRBJ1-1; maybe TRBD1 (6 bases). V was shortened by 6 bases and J by 0 bases, with 11 bases between the two germline ends. Germline V gene sequence: CDR1 MNHEY, CDR2 SVGAGI. CDR3 length: 14 residues. The DNA for the CDR3 is TGTGCCAGCAGGGCAGGGGCGCTGAACACTGAAGCTTTCTTT. It is translated as CASRAGALNTEAFF.

V and J are TRBV6-6 and TRBJ2-3; 13 nucleotides align to TRBD2. The ends lost 9 bases at V and 8 bases at J; junction bases unmatched: 14. In germline, CDR1 is MNHNY, CDR2 SVGAGI (reference sequence). The CDR3 consists of 16 residues. This chain's CDR3 is CASQGLLAGGHGTQYF. The CDR3 nucleotides are TGTGCCAGTCAAGGGTTACTAGCGGGGGGGCACGGTACGCAGTATTTT.

This chain connects TRBV15 to TRBJ2-3; 7 bases match TRBD2. The CDR3 covers 17 residues. CDR1 is LNHNV, CDR2 YYDKDF, per germline (reference sequence). V shed 3 bases and J 5 bases; nucleotides not matched to a gene: 14. The DNA for the CDR3 is TGTGCCACCAGCAGTTACCCCGGGACTATAGCGGTAGATACGCAGTATTTT. Protein: CATSSYPGTIAVDTQYF.

This chain connects TRBV19 to TRBJ1-5; 7 bases line up with TRBD1. With 6 bases clipped from V and 6 bases from J, the junction kept 2 bases outside the gene matches. In germline, CDR1 is LNHDA, CDR2 SQIVND (reference sequence). This CDR3 contains 12 residues. This CDR3 is CASSRGTQPQHF. Here the CDR3 DNA reads TGTGCCAGTAGCAGGGGGACTCAGCCCCAGCATTTT. Full variable domain (remainder filled in from reference TRBV19 and TRBJ1-5): DGGITQSPKYLFRKEGQNVTLSCEQNLNHDAMYWYRQDPGQGLRLIYYSQIVNDFQKGDIAEGYSVSREKKESFPLTVTSAQKNPTAFYLCASSRGTQPQHFGDGTRLSIL.

This clone came up once. This chain links TRBV9 with TRBJ1-5; 9 bases map to TRBD1. Looked up from germline, CDR1 is SGDLS and CDR2 is YYNGEE. J was trimmed by 5 bases and V by 5 bases; bases with no gene match: 11. The CDR3 consists of 16 residues. The CDR3 loop reads CASRCGTGLPYQPQHF. The DNA for the CDR3 is TGTGCCAGCAGGTGCGGGACAGGGCTCCCCTATCAGCCCCAGCATTTT.

This chain links TRBV5-1 with TRBJ2-7; 7 bases align to TRBD1. The CDR3 is 13 residues long. J gave up 10 bases and V 4 bases, and 11 bases lay outside the gene matches. Germline CDR1 is SGHRS and CDR2 is YFSETQ. CDR3 nucleotide sequence: TGCGCCAGCAGCCCGTTCCCGGGACAGACCCAGTACGTC. The encoded protein is CASSPFPGQTQYV.

This chain uses TRBV27 with TRBJ2-1, with a weak D call TRBD2 (6 bases). Germline CDR1 is MNHEY and CDR2 is SMNVEV (reference sequence). The CDR3 length is 11 residues. V was shortened by 9 bases and J by 9 bases, with 12 bases between the two germline ends. In DNA, the CDR3 is TGTGCCAGTATGATGGGGGGTGAGCAGTTCTTC. This gives the protein CASMMGGEQFF.

The CDR3 DNA sequence: TGTGCCATCAGTTCCGACGACGACAGGTTTCGCGAAAAACTGTTTTTT. It yields the protein CAISSDDDRFREKLFF. V usage is TRBV10-3 and J usage is TRBJ1-4, with D possibly TRBD1 on 6 matching bases. This CDR3 region has 16 residues. The germline CDR1 and CDR2 sequences are ENHRY and SYGVKD. V was trimmed by 5 bases and J by 8 bases, leaving 21 bases between them.

The chain carries TRBV11-2 and TRBJ1-6; D is unclear. V was clipped by 7 bases and J by 9 bases, with 16 bases between them. The CDR3 has 14 residues. Germline-derived CDR1 and CDR2 are SGHAT and FQNNGV. The CDR3 nucleotides read TGTGCCAGCAATGGCGGGCCTAACAGTTCACCCCTCCACTTT. Encoded protein: CASNGGPNSSPLHF.

The J gene is TRBJ2-7, the V gene TRBV5-1; 8 nucleotides agree with TRBD1. The CDR3 contains 15 residues. Per the germline V gene, CDR1 is SGHRS and CDR2 is YFSETQ. V shed 0 bases, J shed 0 bases, and the junction held 2 bases outside the gene matches. The chain's CDR3 is CASSLGGTGSYEQYV. The CDR3 DNA is TGCGCCAGCAGCTTGGGAGGGACAGGCTCCTACGAGCAGTACGTC.

J is TRBJ1-3 and V is TRBV6-5; D possibly corresponds to TRBD1 (6 bases). This CDR3 comprises 15 residues. The V end lost 7 bases, the J end lost 1 base, and 14 bases lay between the germline ends. Germline V gene data show CDR1 as MNHEY and CDR2 as SVGAGI. CDR3 nucleotide sequence: TGTGCCAGCACCGAGGGGGTACGGTCTGGAAACACCATATATTTT. As protein: CASTEGVRSGNTIYF.

The rearrangement links TRBV9 to TRBJ1-3; D possibly corresponds to TRBD1 (6 bases). Germline CDR1 reads SGDLS; CDR2 reads YYNGEE. This CDR3 has 18 residues. Trimming cost V 4 bases and J 0 bases, with 20 bases left between them. This CDR3 is CASSPLGGDRHSGNTIYF. Written as DNA, the CDR3 is TGTGCCAGCAGCCCTCTTGGGGGCGACAGACACTCTGGAAACACCATATATTTT.

The chain recombines TRBV27 with TRBJ2-3; 12 bases are shared with TRBD2. The ends lost 8 bases at V and 3 bases at J; junction bases unmatched: 15. This CDR3 has 18 amino acids. Germline V lookup: CDR1 MNHEY, CDR2 SMNVEV (reference sequence). This CDR3 is CASGRSSGGAEGTDTQYF. CDR3 sequence (DNA): TGTGCCAGCGGACGATCTAGCGGGGGGGCCGAAGGGACAGATACGCAGTATTTT.

The chain recombines TRBV2 with TRBJ1-1; tentative D call: TRBD1 (6 bases). Trimming took off 2 bases at V and 0 bases at J, with 10 bases between the two ends. The CDR3 is 15 residues long. Germline CDR1 and CDR2: SNHLY and FYNNEI. The CDR3 DNA is TGTGCCAGCAGTGAAAGGGGGTCTTTGAACACTGAAGCTTTCTTT. Translation: CASSERGSLNTEAFF.

This clone was seen a single time. The rearrangement links TRBV28 to TRBJ1-2; D is possibly TRBD1 (5 bases). Germline V gives CDR1 MDHEN, CDR2 SYDVKM. The length of the CDR3 is 17 residues. Trimming removed 6 bases from V and 7 bases from J, with 27 bases in between. The CDR3 region is CASRGQAGLDSAAGYTF. The CDR3 coding sequence is TGTGCCAGCAGGGGGCAGGCAGGGCTTGATAGTGCGGCTGGCTACACCTTC.

The chain is built from TRBV5-4 and TRBJ1-1, with D possibly matching TRBD1 (6 bases). The ends were cut back, 0 bases at V and 4 bases at J, with 7 bases in the middle. The CDR3 is made up of 13 amino acids. The V gene's germline CDR1 is SGHNT and CDR2 YYREEE (reference sequence). CDR3 protein: CASSLAGATEAFF. The CDR3, as DNA: TGTGCCAGCAGCTTGGCAGGGGCCACTGAAGCTTTCTTT.

The genes are TRBV5-1 and TRBJ1-1; 9 bases fit TRBD1. The CDR3 consists of 16 residues. CDR1 is SGHRS, CDR2 YFSETQ, per germline. After removal of 0 bases from V and 1 base from J, the junction contained 4 bases not matched to a gene. CDR3 loop: CASSLANRGRNTEAFF. CDR3 DNA sequence: TGCGCCAGCAGCTTGGCGAACAGGGGGCGGAACACTGAAGCTTTCTTT.

The gene calls are TRBV5-3 and TRBJ1-1; TRBD1 is a possible D gene (5 bases). TRBV5-3 is assigned to the ORF class and has an uncertain function. V was clipped by 5 bases and J by 1 base, with 6 bases between them. There are 12 residues in the CDR3. CDR3 nucleotide sequence: TGTGCCAGAAGGGGGCCGAACACTGAAGCTTTCTTT. It is translated as CARRGPNTEAFF.

Here the CDR3 reads CASLSGGTSRWQFF. DNA for the CDR3: TGTGCCAGCCTTAGCGGGGGAACCTCCAGGTGGCAGTTCTTC. The chain couples TRBV7-8 to TRBJ2-1; TRBD2 agrees at 9 bases. This CDR3 contains 14 residues. V lost 8 bases to trimming and J lost 12 bases; unmatched junction nucleotides: 14. CDR1 SGHVS and CDR2 FQNEAQ come from the germline V gene.

The gene calls are TRBV18 and TRBJ1-6; TRBD1 matches 10 bases. The CDR3 spans 14 residues. Unmatched junction bases numbered 3, after V lost 8 bases and J lost 5 bases. Per germline, CDR1 KGHSH and CDR2 LQKENI. The CDR3 nucleotides read TGTGCCAGCCGTGGGACAGGGGATAATTCACCCCTCCACTTT. This gives the protein CASRGTGDNSPLHF.

V gene TRBV27 combines with J gene TRBJ1-3; D is unresolved. With 0 bases removed from V and 2 bases from J, the gap between germline ends came to 8 bases. The CDR3 extends over 15 amino acids. Germline V lookup: CDR1 MNHEY, CDR2 SMNVEV (reference sequence). The CDR3 loop reads CASSLSAATGNTIYF. CDR3 sequence (DNA): TGTGCCAGCAGTTTATCGGCGGCGACTGGAAACACCATATATTTT.

The chain couples TRBV12-3 or TRBV12-4 to TRBJ1-2; maybe TRBD1 (5 bases). The CDR3 has 13 amino acids. V lost 3 bases, J lost 6 bases, and 11 bases lay in between. The CDR3 sequence is CASSFAQADGYTF. DNA for the CDR3: TGTGCCAGCAGTTTCGCACAGGCGGATGGCTACACCTTC.

The CDR3 DNA reads as TGTGCCAGCCGTCGACTAGCGGGGGGTTGGAATGAGCAGTTCTTC. Residues: CASRRLAGGWNEQFF. This chain links TRBV3-1 (or the pseudogene TRBV3-2) with TRBJ2-1; 13 bases align to TRBD2. Germline CDR1 is LGHDT and CDR2 is YNNKEL (reference sequence). The length of the CDR3 is 15 residues. J was trimmed by 7 bases and V by 8 bases; bases with no gene match: 8.

The chain uses TRBV9 and TRBJ2-1; 8 bases are a match to TRBD2. Unmatched junction bases numbered 3, after V lost 0 bases and J lost 4 bases. CDR1 SGDLS and CDR2 YYNGEE come from the germline V gene. This CDR3 is 15 amino acids long. This CDR3 is CASSVELAAYNEQFF. The CDR3 nucleotides are TGTGCCAGCAGCGTAGAACTAGCGGCTTACAATGAGCAGTTCTTC.

This chain joins TRBV19 and TRBJ1-5; TRBD1 aligns across 11 bases. With 5 bases clipped from V and 4 bases from J, the junction kept 10 bases outside the gene matches. This CDR3 spans 17 amino acids. In germline, CDR1 is LNHDA, CDR2 SQIVND (reference sequence). As DNA, the CDR3 is TGTGCCAGTAGTCCATTTGGACAGGGGGCTAGGAATCAGCCCCAGCATTTT. Amino acids: CASSPFGQGARNQPQHF.

The V gene is TRBV5-1, the J gene TRBJ1-1; 8 positions agree with TRBD1. V lost 4 bases to trimming and J lost 5 bases; unmatched junction nucleotides: 13. This CDR3 has 16 amino acids. Germline V CDR1 and CDR2: SGHRS, YFSETQ. For the CDR3, the DNA is TGCGCCAGCAGCCCGTCGCAGGGGGCCCTCTCGACTGAAGCTTTCTTT. Translation: CASSPSQGALSTEAFF. Based on the CDR3 plus reference TRBV5-1 and TRBJ1-1, the full variable domain is KAGVTQTPRYLIKTRGQQVTLSCSPISGHRSVSWYQQTPGQGLQFLFEYFSETQRNKGNFPGRFSGRQFSNSRSEMNVSTLELGDSALYLCASSPSQGALSTEAFFGQGTRLTVV.